This T cell receptor (beta chain) was captured by sequencing in a study of early T cells in non-severe SARS-CoV-2 infection. This clonotype has at least ten counts. A single record per CDR3 protein comes from TCRdb applying MiXCR to the 5' RACE reads. Among about 39,000 distinct CDR3 sequences, around 4.5% were seen once, and the ten largest hold 4.5% to 5.5%. The sequenced sample was whole blood. The origin of this receptor is an adult who was a healthcare worker with PCR-confirmed SARS-CoV-2 infection or an uninfected control (not recorded which).

The CDR3 bases are TGCAGCGTTGCGACAGGGGGGAATCAGCCCCAGCATTTT. Residues: CSVATGGNQPQHF. This chain links TRBV29-1 with TRBJ1-5, with 9 positions matching TRBD1. Per the germline V gene, CDR1 is SQVTM and CDR2 is ANQGSEA. V was pared by 4 bases and J by 4 bases, with 2 bases of the junction left unmatched. The CDR3 sequence is 13 residues long. Supplemented by reference TRBV29-1 and TRBJ1-5, the full variable domain reads SAVISQKPSRDICQRGTSLTIQCQVDSQVTMMFWYRQQPGQSLTLIATANQGSEATYESGFVIDKFPISRPNLTFSTLTVSNMSPEDSSIYLCSVATGGNQPQHFGDGTRLSIL.